This T cell receptor beta chain originates from a study of Graves' ophthalmopathy and Graves' hyperthyroidism (dated 2018 in TCRdb). Broadly, across the study: Peripheral blood was collected at initial diagnosis, prior to any treatment. TCR beta repertoire signatures were used to distinguish Graves' ophthalmopathy from Graves' hyperthyroidism and to predict progression to ophthalmopathy. In more than five hyperthyroidism patients, the T-cell repertoires found in thyroid tissue were compared with those found in blood. The independent validation cohort included about 20 hyperthyroidism patients plus 17 patients who later progressed from hyperthyroidism to ophthalmopathy. Following sampling, methimazole starting at 30 mg daily was administered to hyperthyroidism patients, and high-dose intravenous methylprednisolone was administered to ophthalmopathy patients. In total, around 130 blood samples were TCR-sequenced: under 45 ophthalmopathy, some 75 hyperthyroidism and roughly 17 hyperthyroidism-to-ophthalmopathy patients. The roughly 100 discovery patients were divided at random into training and test sets in a 7:3 ratio. To explore V-J signatures distinguishing ophthalmopathy from hyperthyroidism, a discovery set of more than 95 patients (43 ophthalmopathy, roughly 56 stable hyperthyroidism) was enrolled.

For repertoire sequencing, the TCR beta CDR3 regions were amplified from RNA transcripts. HTBI primers and the Qiagen OneStep RT-PCR kit were used in a first-round RT-PCR, which was followed by a second-round multiplex PCR, size selection and purification. Libraries were sequenced on an Illumina HiSeq2000 using paired-end 100 bp reads. The source study handled its data this way. SOAPnuke was used for read processing, and reads with adapters, uncalled bases, a mean Phred below 15, or no exact constant-primer or identifier match were discarded. COPE v1.2.5 was used to merge the high-quality paired reads. Unique nucleotide sequences were defined as clonotypes and aligned to IMGT TRB V, D and J references using MiTCR v1.1. The analysis was limited to V-J combinations with a frequency above 0.0001, which together covered just over 98% of the repertoires. For each V-J combination, a TCR clonal expansion and chaos score was defined as F50 clonal expansion divided by the chaos observed in the TCRdist matrix. Features were reduced by Welch's t-statistics and random forest to over 10 V-J combinations, which fed a naive Bayes classifier. The similarity between thyroid and blood repertoires was quantified using the Morisita-Horn index. The public reads were reanalyzed by TCRdb: fastp trimming at Q25, MiXCR alignment, in-frame beta chains only. Rows with a matching CDR3 protein are joined into one entry that keeps the most common DNA and genes. It is TCRdb's table, rather than the study itself, that gives the V and J calls and clone size. The sample table shows a few hundred thousand distinct CDR3 sequences, and 20% to 25% are seen once. The ten top clones hold 3% of the sample.

V was cut back by 0 bases and J by 0 bases, leaving a gap of 7 bases between them. The germline V gene supplies CDR1 SGHRS and CDR2 YFSETQ. The CDR3 runs 14 residues from the cysteine to the phenylalanine. The kept DNA is CDR3 alone, 42 bases in frame from the first base. What the research found in general, with its limitations: In validation, the model predicted ophthalmopathy progression with about 64% sensitivity and 72.22% specificity; eleven to twelve predicted patients were CT-confirmed with GO in a median of about 7.1 months. In cross-validation, the 13-signature model distinguished ophthalmopathy from stable hyperthyroidism with less than 90% sensitivity and around 81% specificity, while in the test set the corresponding values were about 80% and 75%. Most expanded thyroid clonotypes with frequency above 0.001 were also detected in blood, suggesting blood repertoires may reflect the thyroid immune response. No statistical method was used to set the sample size in advance, and the investigators knew which group each participant was assigned to.

As to this clonotype: No antigen is known for it. The record has no base qualities; no much larger clone is one base away.

Hyperthyroidism was defined as stable when no progression to ophthalmopathy occurred within 18 months of follow-up. Patients with hyperthyroidism were aged 18 to 65 years, had been newly diagnosed, and had a disease duration of less than 2 months. Patients with other autoimmune diseases, uncontrolled infections, pregnancy or lactation were excluded from the study. Clinical symptoms, serum thyroxine, TRAb, thyroid ultrasound and orbital computed tomography were used for diagnosis. Using Ficoll-Paque density gradient centrifugation, PBMCs were isolated from approximately 11 ml of fresh peripheral blood. Trizol reagent was used to extract the total RNA, and its quality was then checked on an Agilent 2100 Bioanalyzer.

Sequences were obtained from peripheral blood. The sequence joins TRBV5-1 to TRBJ2-7; a confident D gene designation cannot be given. The TCR was taken from a woman aged 18-29 years with stable Graves' hyperthyroidism. Donor details come from another sample of the same person, matched by shared clones. The nucleotides read TGCGCCAGCAGCTTGGGCTGGAACTCCTACGAGCAGTACTTC. Translated, this gives CASSLGWNSYEQYF.